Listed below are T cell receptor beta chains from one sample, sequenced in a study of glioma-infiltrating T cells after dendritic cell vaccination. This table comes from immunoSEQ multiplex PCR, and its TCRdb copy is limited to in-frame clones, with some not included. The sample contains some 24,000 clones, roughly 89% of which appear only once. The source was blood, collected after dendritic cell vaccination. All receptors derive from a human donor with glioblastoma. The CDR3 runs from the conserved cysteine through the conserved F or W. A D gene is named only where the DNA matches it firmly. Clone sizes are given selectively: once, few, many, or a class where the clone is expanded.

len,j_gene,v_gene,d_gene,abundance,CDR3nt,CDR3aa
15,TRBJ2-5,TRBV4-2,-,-,TGTGCCAGCAGCCTAACGGGGGTTGCCCAAGAGACCCAGTACTTC,CASSLTGVAQETQYF
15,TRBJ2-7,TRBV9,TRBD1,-,TGTGCCAGCAGCGCCGGGACAGGGGGTCCCTACGAGCAGTACTTC,CASSAGTGGPYEQYF
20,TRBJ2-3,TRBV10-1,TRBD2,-,TGCGCCAGCAGTGAGTCAAGAGCGTCTAGCGGGGGCTTCCGCACAGATACGCAGTATTTT,CASSESRASSGGFRTDTQYF
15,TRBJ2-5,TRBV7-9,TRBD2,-,TGTGCCAGCACCACCACTGGGACTAGCGGAGAGACCCAGTACTTC,CASTTTGTSGETQYF
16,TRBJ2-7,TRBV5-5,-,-,TGTGCCAGCAGCTTGGCTGACAGGCGTTTATCCTACGAGCAGTACTTC,CASSLADRRLSYEQYF
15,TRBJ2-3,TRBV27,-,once,TGTGCCAGCAGCCCCTGGGCGGGGAACACAGATACGCAGTATTTT,CASSPWAGNTDTQYF
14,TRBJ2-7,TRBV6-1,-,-,TGTGCCAGCAGCGCTCTCCAGGGAAGCTACGAGCAGTACTTC,CASSALQGSYEQYF
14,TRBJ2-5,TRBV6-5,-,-,TGTGCCAGCAGTTACGAGGGAGGACAAGAGACCCAGTACTTC,CASSYEGGQETQYF
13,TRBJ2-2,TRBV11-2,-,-,TGTGCCAGCAGCTTAGATATAGCCGGGGAGCTGTTTTTT,CASSLDIAGELFF
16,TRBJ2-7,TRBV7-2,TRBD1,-,TGTGCCAGCAGCGAAGGGGAAGGGACAGGGTCCTACGAGCAGTACTTC,CASSEGEGTGSYEQYF
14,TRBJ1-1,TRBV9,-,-,TGTGCCAGCAAGAGGGCGGATATGGAAACTGAAGCTTTCTTT,CASKRADMETEAFF
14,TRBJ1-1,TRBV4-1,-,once,TGCGCCAGCAGCCTCCTACAGGGGAACACTGAAGCTTTCTTT,CASSLLQGNTEAFF
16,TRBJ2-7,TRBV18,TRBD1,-,TGTGCCAGCTCACCGGAAGAAGGGGGCGGTTTCTACGAGCAGTACTTC,CASSPEEGGGFYEQYF
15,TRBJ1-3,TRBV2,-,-,TGTGCCAGCAGGGGGGGACGCCGCTCTGGAAACACCATATATTTT,CASRGGRRSGNTIYF
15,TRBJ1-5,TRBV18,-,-,TGTGCCAGCTCCAGGGATGGGAATAGCAATCAGCCCCAGCATTTT,CASSRDGNSNQPQHF
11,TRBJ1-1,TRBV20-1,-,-,TGCAGTGCCCTCTTTAGCACTGAAGCTTTCTTT,CSALFSTEAFF
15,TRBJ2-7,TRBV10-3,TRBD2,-,TGTGCCATCAGTGATCCTGGCAGCGGGGTATACGAGCAGTACTTC,CAISDPGSGVYEQYF
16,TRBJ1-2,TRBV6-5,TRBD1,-,TGTGCCAGCAGTTACTCCCGGGACAGGGAATTGAATGGCTACACCTTC,CASSYSRDRELNGYTF
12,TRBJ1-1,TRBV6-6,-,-,TGTGCCAGCAGTACAGCGAACACTGAAGCTTTCTTT,CASSTANTEAFF
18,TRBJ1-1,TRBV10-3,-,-,TGTGCCATCAGTGACCCCTTGGTCCTCGGACGGGGGAACACTGAAGCTTTCTTT,CAISDPLVLGRGNTEAFF
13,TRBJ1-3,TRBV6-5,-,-,TGTGCCAGCAGTTACTCGAGCGGAAACACCATATATTTT,CASSYSSGNTIYF
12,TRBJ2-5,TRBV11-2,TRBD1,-,TGTGCCAGCAGCTTAAACAGGGGGACCCAGTACTTC,CASSLNRGTQYF
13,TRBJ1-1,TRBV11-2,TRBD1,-,TGTGCCGGGAGACGAACAGGGGAAACTGAAGCTTTCTTT,CAGRRTGETEAFF
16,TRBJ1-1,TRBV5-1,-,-,TGCGCCAGCAGCCCCGGGGCGGGGTCTTTGAACACTGAAGCTTTCTTT,CASSPGAGSLNTEAFF
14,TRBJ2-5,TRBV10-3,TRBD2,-,TGTGCCATTTCAAGCGGGGCGAGGAGAGAGACCCAGTACTTC,CAISSGARRETQYF
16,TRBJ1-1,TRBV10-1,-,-,TGCGCCAGCGCCACCAGGACGGCAGTCGGGGACACTGAAGCTTTCTTT,CASATRTAVGDTEAFF
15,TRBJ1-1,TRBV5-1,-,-,TGCGCCAGCAGCTTGGTTCCAGAATTGAACACTGAAGCTTTCTTT,CASSLVPELNTEAFF
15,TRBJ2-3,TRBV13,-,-,TGTGCCAGCAGCTTAGTGTCGCGAGGCACAGATACGCAGTATTTT,CASSLVSRGTDTQYF
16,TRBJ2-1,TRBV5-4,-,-,TGTGCCAGCAGCCTGGGGGGCCCTGAGATCTACAATGAGCAGTTCTTC,CASSLGGPEIYNEQFF
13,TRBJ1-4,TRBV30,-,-,TGTGCCTGGAGTCCCACCCTACAGGGAAAACTGTTTTTT,CAWSPTLQGKLFF
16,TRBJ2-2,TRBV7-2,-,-,TGTGCCAGCAGCTTGGGCCAGACAGAGAACACCGGGGAGCTGTTTTTT,CASSLGQTENTGELFF
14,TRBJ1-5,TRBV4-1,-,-,TGCGCCAGCAGCCAGCAACTTAGCAATCAGCCCCAGCATTTT,CASSQQLSNQPQHF
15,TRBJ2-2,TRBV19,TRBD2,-,TGTGCCAGTAGTCAGACTAGCGGGGGTCTCGGGGAGCTGTTTTTT,CASSQTSGGLGELFF